This TCR beta chain was sequenced for a study of T cells after yellow fever vaccination. This clonotype was detected ten times or more. Each CDR3 protein is one row after TCRdb ran MiXCR on the 5' RACE reads. The sample has more than 90,000 distinct CDR3 sequences; 7.2% are singletons. Trimming left V 3 bases short and J 1 base short, with 2 bases between. Looked up from germline, CDR1 is DFQATT and CDR2 is SNEGSKA (reference sequence). This CDR3 is 11 amino acids long. The specimen comprised CD4+ T cells sorted from PBMCs, sampled around 45 days after the first yellow fever vaccination. The V gene is TRBV20-1, the J gene TRBJ2-3; D is undetermined. The TCR sequence derives from a man aged 18 to 35 who received the YFV17D yellow fever vaccine. The DNA for the CDR3 is TGCAGTGCTAGCCGCACAGATACGCAGTATTTT. Translated, it gives CSASRTDTQYF.